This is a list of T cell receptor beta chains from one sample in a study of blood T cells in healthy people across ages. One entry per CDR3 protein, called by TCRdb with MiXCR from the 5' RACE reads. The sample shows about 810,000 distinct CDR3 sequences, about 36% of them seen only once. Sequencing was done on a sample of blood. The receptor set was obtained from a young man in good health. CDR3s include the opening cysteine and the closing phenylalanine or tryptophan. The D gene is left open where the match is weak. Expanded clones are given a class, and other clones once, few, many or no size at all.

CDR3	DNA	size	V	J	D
CASSQDTGTGNTIYF	TGTGCCAGCAGCCAGGACACAGGGACTGGAAACACCATATATTTT	.	TRBV4-2	TRBJ1-3	.
CASSDTGVGNQPQHF	TGTGCCAGCAGTGATACAGGGGTTGGCAATCAGCCCCAGCATTTT	.	TRBV6-5	TRBJ1-5	TRBD1
CASRTGTSGGTDTQYF	TGTGCCAGCAGAACAGGGACTAGCGGGGGGACAGATACGCAGTATTTT	.	TRBV11-2	TRBJ2-3	TRBD2
CSARLDSRGGPSPPHF	TGCAGTGCTAGATTAGATTCCAGGGGAGGACCTTCACCCCCCCACTTT	.	TRBV20-1	TRBJ1-6	.
CSALDRDGANVLTF	TGCAGTGCCCTTGACAGGGATGGGGCCAACGTCCTGACTTTC	few	TRBV20-1	TRBJ2-6	TRBD1
CSAGYGTPYNEQFF	TGCAGCGCTGGATACGGGACACCCTACAATGAGCAGTTCTTC	few	TRBV29-1	TRBJ2-1	.
CASSQDMVPGEKLFF	TGCGCCAGCAGCCAAGATATGGTCCCCGGGGAAAAACTGTTTTTT	.	TRBV4-1	TRBJ1-4	.
CASSATGGYTF	TGTGCCAGCAGCGCTACAGGTGGCTACACCTTC	.	TRBV9	TRBJ1-2	.
CASFEGLLSYGYTF	TGTGCCAGTTTCGAAGGGCTCCTTTCCTATGGCTACACCTTC	few	TRBV12-3/TRBV12-4	TRBJ1-2	.
CASSLSLGEAFF	TGTGCCAGTAGCCTCTCCCTGGGTGAAGCTTTCTTT	.	TRBV19	TRBJ1-1	.
CSAGTGDNQPQHF	TGCAGTGCTGGGACAGGGGATAATCAGCCCCAGCATTTT	few	TRBV20-1	TRBJ1-5	TRBD1
CASSLGGDRIYEQYF	TGCGCCAGCAGCTTGGGGGGTGATCGGATCTACGAGCAGTACTTC	.	TRBV5-1	TRBJ2-7	.
CASSLTGVEAFF	TGTGCCAGCAGTTTAACGGGAGTTGAAGCTTTCTTT	.	TRBV12-3/TRBV12-4	TRBJ1-1	.
CSVCRPTDYSDTQYF	TGCAGCGTTTGTAGGCCGACAGATTATTCAGATACGCAGTATTTT	.	TRBV29-1	TRBJ2-3	.
CSVVVTGLNTEAFF	TGCAGCGTTGTGGTGACTGGGTTGAACACTGAAGCTTTCTTT	.	TRBV29-1	TRBJ1-1	.
CASSQDSGGYEQFF	TGTGCCAGCAGCCAAGATAGCGGGGGGTATGAGCAGTTCTTC	.	TRBV4-2	TRBJ2-1	TRBD2
CASSQDGAGNEQFF	TGTGCCAGCAGCCAAGATGGTGCAGGGAATGAGCAGTTCTTC	few	TRBV4-2	TRBJ2-1	.
CSARAQGEETQYF	TGCAGTGCTAGGGCCCAGGGGGAAGAGACCCAGTACTTC	many	TRBV20-1	TRBJ2-5	TRBD1
CASSPTRDSGYNEQFF	TGTGCCAGCTCACCTACCCGGGACAGTGGTTACAATGAGCAGTTCTTC	few	TRBV18	TRBJ2-1	TRBD1
CASSYSTPSGGNTGELFF	TGTGCCAGCAGTTACTCGACCCCTAGCGGGGGGAACACCGGGGAGCTGTTTTTT	many	TRBV6-5	TRBJ2-2	TRBD2
CASSFFGGGSTDTQYF	TGTGCCAGCAGCTTTTTTGGCGGGGGTAGCACAGATACGCAGTATTTT	.	TRBV7-9	TRBJ2-3	TRBD2
CATSFGRGRSTDTQYF	TGTGCCACCAGCTTTGGACGGGGTCGGAGCACAGATACGCAGTATTTT	.	TRBV15	TRBJ2-3	.
CASSRQLGNQPQHF	TGTGCCAGCAGCAGACAGTTGGGCAATCAGCCCCAGCATTTT	.	TRBV14	TRBJ1-5	.
CASSKRQSPFYTDTQYF	TGTGCCAGCAGTAAACGACAGTCTCCTTTCTACACAGATACGCAGTATTTT	.	TRBV6-6	TRBJ2-3	.
CASTSRGAGSNEQFF	TGTGCCAGCACCTCTCGGGGTGCTGGCTCCAATGAGCAGTTCTTC	.	TRBV27	TRBJ2-1	.
CASSWGINEKLFF	TGCGCCAGCAGCTGGGGGATTAATGAAAAACTGTTTTTT	.	TRBV5-1	TRBJ1-4	.
CASSLPPGQGDTGELFF	TGTGCCAGCAGTCTTCCCCCGGGACAGGGTGACACCGGGGAGCTGTTTTTT	once	TRBV6-2/TRBV6-3	TRBJ2-2	TRBD1
CASSLSTGSYNEQFF	TGCGCCAGCAGCCTCTCGACAGGGTCCTACAATGAGCAGTTCTTC	.	TRBV4-3	TRBJ2-1	TRBD1
CASSQDLGAGDTQYF	TGCGCCAGCAGCCAAGATCTAGGCGCTGGAGATACGCAGTATTTT	many	TRBV4-1	TRBJ2-3	.
CASSPGFAPLHF	TGTGCCAGCAGTCCGGGATTTGCACCCCTCCACTTT	.	TRBV25-1	TRBJ1-6	.
CASTGPNPNYGYTF	TGTGCCAGCACTGGCCCGAACCCAAACTATGGCTACACCTTC	.	TRBV25-1	TRBJ1-2	.
CASSQDRAAANYGYTF	TGCGCCAGCAGCCAAGATCGGGCAGCAGCTAACTATGGCTACACCTTC	few	TRBV4-3	TRBJ1-2	.
CASSRRLLTDTQYF	TGCGCCAGCTCCCGGCGGCTTCTCACAGATACGCAGTATTTT	.	TRBV10-2	TRBJ2-3	.
CSARWRDSPSLTQYF	TGCAGTGCTAGGTGGAGGGACAGCCCTAGTCTTACGCAGTATTTT	.	TRBV20-1	TRBJ2-3	.
CASSTRKQGYEQFF	TGTGCCAGCAGTACACGCAAACAGGGTTATGAGCAGTTCTTC	.	TRBV27	TRBJ2-1	.
CASSLEGNSNQPQHF	TGTGCCAGCAGCTTGGAGGGAAATAGCAATCAGCCCCAGCATTTT	many	TRBV5-5	TRBJ1-5	.
CASSLRQPYEQYF	TGTGCCAGCAGTTTGCGGCAGCCCTACGAGCAGTACTTC	many	TRBV12-3/TRBV12-4	TRBJ2-7	.
CASSNRQGHTDTQYF	TGTGCCAGCAGCAATCGACAGGGCCACACAGATACGCAGTATTTT	few	TRBV5-6	TRBJ2-3	TRBD1
CASAPYYNEQFF	TGTGCCAGCGCCCCCTACTACAATGAGCAGTTCTTC	many	TRBV14	TRBJ2-1	.
CASSLDQGDEAFF	TGCGCCAGCAGCTTGGATCAGGGGGATGAAGCTTTCTTT	.	TRBV5-1	TRBJ1-1	TRBD1
CASSFGGGGDAQYF	TGTGCCAGCAGTTTTGGGGGGGGCGGAGATGCGCAGTATTTT	.	TRBV12-3/TRBV12-4	TRBJ2-3	.
CASSLATDRVYNEQFF	TGTGCCAGCAGCTTGGCGACCGACAGGGTATACAATGAGCAGTTCTTC	few	TRBV5-6	TRBJ2-1	TRBD1
CASSGLSTDTQYF	TGCGCCAGCAGCGGGCTTAGCACAGATACGCAGTATTTT	many	TRBV4-1	TRBJ2-3	.
CASRTDREGNYTF	TGTGCCAGCAGGACGGACAGGGAAGGGAACTACACCTTC	.	TRBV2	TRBJ1-2	TRBD1
CASAYAAGPSETQYF	TGTGCCAGCGCCTATGCAGCGGGGCCTTCCGAGACCCAGTACTTC	many	TRBV7-2	TRBJ2-5	TRBD2
CASSSRDRVAKNIQYF	TGTGCCAGCAGTTCCCGGGACAGGGTGGCCAAAAACATTCAGTACTTC	.	TRBV6-2/TRBV6-3	TRBJ2-4	TRBD1
CASLGGGYTF	TGTGCCAGCCTCGGGGGTGGCTACACCTTC	.	TRBV6-6	TRBJ1-2	.
CASSLGDRGNEQYF	TGTGCCAGCAGCTTAGGGGACAGGGGCAATGAGCAGTACTTC	few	TRBV7-2	TRBJ2-5	TRBD1
CASSPGQLNQPQHF	TGCGCCAGCAGTCCGGGACAGTTAAATCAGCCCCAGCATTTT	many	TRBV5-1	TRBJ1-5	TRBD1
CASSADYNNEQFF	TGTGCCAGCAGCGCCGACTACAACAATGAGCAGTTCTTC	.	TRBV7-6	TRBJ2-1	.
CSATGAIDQPQHF	TGCAGTGCCACAGGGGCAATTGATCAGCCCCAGCATTTT	.	TRBV20-1	TRBJ1-5	TRBD1
CASRPGEIMNTEAFF	TGTGCCAGCAGACCAGGGGAGATAATGAACACTGAAGCTTTCTTT	few	TRBV3-1	TRBJ1-1	.
CASSQGYGQNTEAFF	TGTGCCAGCAGCCAAGGGTACGGACAGAACACTGAAGCTTTCTTT	few	TRBV4-2	TRBJ1-1	.
CSAGRRRGARAADTQYF	TGCAGTGCTGGGAGACGACGGGGGGCTCGAGCCGCAGATACGCAGTATTTT	.	TRBV20-1	TRBJ2-3	.
CASSAYPGLAGPYEQYF	TGTGCCAGCAGTGCATATCCGGGACTAGCGGGACCCTACGAGCAGTACTTC	.	TRBV12-3/TRBV12-4	TRBJ2-7	TRBD2
CASSEILGGNQPQHF	TGTGCCAGCAGTGAAATCCTTGGTGGCAATCAGCCCCAGCATTTT	.	TRBV6-1	TRBJ1-5	.
CASSFGTGRNEQFF	TGTGCCAGCAGTTTCGGGACAGGACGAAATGAGCAGTTCTTC	.	TRBV6-6	TRBJ2-1	TRBD1
CASSANGIETQYF	TGTGCCAGCAGCGCCAATGGGATAGAGACCCAGTACTTC	many	TRBV6-1	TRBJ2-5	.
CASSRRRGQTRNTIYF	TGTGCCAGCTCCAGACGCAGGGGGCAGACCCGAAACACCATATATTTT	.	TRBV12-3/TRBV12-4	TRBJ1-3	TRBD1